The rows below give T cell receptor beta chains drawn from one sample of a study of blood T cell repertoires in COVID-19. Libraries were prepared by immunoSEQ multiplex PCR; TCRdb keeps only in-frame clonotypes and omits some of them. This sample has 60,000 to 80,000 clones, with around 90% found just once. Sequenced material: peripheral blood. These receptors all come from a human donor in a cohort sampled during active COVID-19. The CDR3 runs from the conserved cysteine through the conserved F or W. Each record gives: D gene, clone size, V gene, J gene, CDR3 protein, CDR3 DNA. D genes are given only for firm matches. The listing skips clone size in some rows; elsewhere it reads once, few, many or a size class.

>TRBD2|-|TRBV5-6|TRBJ2-5
CASSFRLASKGETQYF
TGTGCCAGCAGCTTCCGACTAGCCTCAAAGGGGGAGACCCAGTACTTC
>-|-|TRBV7-9|TRBJ1-3
CASSLTVSGNTIYF
TGTGCCAGCAGCTTAACGGTCTCTGGAAACACCATATATTTT
>TRBD1|-|TRBV7-2|TRBJ1-1
CASSWDRNTEAFF
TGTGCCAGCAGCTGGGACAGGAACACTGAAGCTTTCTTT
>-|-|TRBV5-5|TRBJ2-1
CASSLGQGPYNEQFF
TGTGCCAGCAGCTTGGGTCAGGGGCCCTACAATGAGCAGTTCTTC
>TRBD2|-|TRBV15|TRBJ2-1
CATSRSGSSYNEQFF
TGTGCCACCAGCAGGAGCGGGAGCTCCTACAATGAGCAGTTCTTC
>TRBD1|-|TRBV5-1|TRBJ1-1
CASSLTQGSTEAFF
TGCGCCAGCAGCTTAACACAGGGGAGTACTGAAGCTTTCTTT
>-|few|TRBV12-3/TRBV12-4|TRBJ2-1
CASNTGDYNEQFF
TGTGCCAGCAACACCGGGGATTACAATGAGCAGTTCTTC
>-|-|TRBV3-1/TRBV3-2|TRBJ1-4
CASSQGAGEPTNEKLFF
TGTGCCAGCAGCCAAGGGGCAGGGGAACCAACTAATGAAAAACTGTTTTTT
>TRBD2|-|TRBV6-5|TRBJ2-3
CASSYAVSSGRDTQYF
TGTGCCAGCAGTTACGCCGTTTCTAGCGGGAGGGATACGCAGTATTTT
>-|-|TRBV2|TRBJ1-4
CASSRSRSGNREKLFF
TGTGCCAGCAGCCGCTCCCGCTCAGGGAATAGGGAAAAACTGTTTTTT
>TRBD2|-|TRBV15|TRBJ2-2
CATSRSAGDSGGGGSSRTGELFF
TGTGCCACCAGCAGGTCGGCAGGGGACTCGGGTGGCGGGGGGTCCTCCCGCACCGGGGAGCTGTTTTTT
>-|-|TRBV20-1|TRBJ1-2
CSASSGVDYGYTF
TGCAGTGCTAGTTCGGGGGTCGACTATGGCTACACCTTC
>TRBD1|-|TRBV10-2|TRBJ1-5
CASRYGQGNQPQHF
TGCGCCAGCAGGTATGGACAGGGAAATCAGCCCCAGCATTTT
>TRBD2|-|TRBV27|TRBJ2-1
CASSLTSGRAYNEQFF
TGTGCCAGCAGTTTGACTAGCGGGAGGGCTTACAATGAGCAGTTCTTC
>-|-|TRBV7-3|TRBJ2-5
CASSLSGAYQETQYF
TGTGCCAGCAGCTTAAGTGGAGCCTACCAAGAGACCCAGTACTTC
>-|-|TRBV5-1|TRBJ2-3
CASSLRATDTQYF
TGCGCCAGCAGCTTGCGCGCAACAGATACGCAGTATTTT
>-|once|TRBV7-8|TRBJ1-5
CASSLEWGRNQPQHF
TGTGCCAGCAGCCTTGAGTGGGGGCGCAATCAGCCCCAGCATTTT
>TRBD1|-|TRBV19|TRBJ2-7
CASSDRPASYEQYF
TGTGCCAGTTCGGACAGGCCAGCCTCCTACGAGCAGTACTTC
>TRBD1|-|TRBV19|TRBJ1-5
CASSTTGGRQPQHF
TGTGCCAGTAGTACCACAGGGGGAAGGCAGCCCCAGCATTTT
>-|few|TRBV30|TRBJ2-1
CAWSRTAGPYNEQFF
TGTGCCTGGAGTCGGACGGCGGGACCCTACAATGAGCAGTTCTTC
>-|-|TRBV29-1|TRBJ2-3
CSVVRIERYTDTQYF
TGCAGCGTTGTTCGAATAGAGAGGTACACAGATACGCAGTATTTT
>-|-|TRBV19|TRBJ2-1
CASSIDRSSYNEQFF
TGTGCCAGTAGTATTGACAGGAGCTCCTACAATGAGCAGTTCTTC
>-|-|TRBV11-2|TRBJ2-5
CASSLDPGAQYF
TGTGCCAGCAGCTTAGATCCCGGGGCCCAGTACTTC
>-|-|TRBV3-1/TRBV3-2|TRBJ1-2
CASSQGAGYGYTF
TGTGCCAGCAGCCAAGGGGCCGGCTATGGCTACACCTTC
>-|-|TRBV5-1|TRBJ2-7
CASSLGLGRRAYEQYF
TGCGCCAGCAGCTTGGGGTTGGGAAGGAGGGCCTACGAGCAGTACTTC
>-|-|TRBV5-6|TRBJ1-2
CASSLDRANYGYTF
TGTGCCAGCAGCTTGGACAGGGCTAACTATGGCTACACCTTC
>-|-|TRBV19|TRBJ2-1
CASSIDRLLTGTEQFF
TGTGCCAGTAGTATAGATAGACTACTCACTGGTACTGAGCAGTTCTTC
>-|-|TRBV21-1|TRBJ2-1
CASSKGPLLSGSFNEQFF
TGTGCCAGCAGCAAAGGGCCCCTTCTTAGCGGGAGTTTCAATGAGCAGTTCTTC
>-|-|TRBV5-1|TRBJ2-7
CASSFASGAYEQYF
TGCGCCAGCAGCTTTGCCTCAGGGGCCTACGAGCAGTACTTC
>-|-|TRBV5-6|TRBJ1-2
CASNSWLNYGYTF
TGTGCCAGCAACTCCTGGTTGAACTATGGCTACACCTTC
>TRBD1|-|TRBV28|TRBJ2-3
CASSPQGAGTDTQYF
TGTGCCAGCAGCCCGCAGGGGGCAGGGACAGATACGCAGTATTTT
>-|-|TRBV18|TRBJ2-5
CASSSNRHETQYF
TGTGCCAGCTCATCAAACAGACATGAGACCCAGTACTTC